What follows are 6 T cell receptor beta chains derived from one specimen sequenced in a study of blood T cell repertoires in COVID-19. Sequencing was performed with immunoSEQ multiplex PCR; in TCRdb, only in-frame clones are kept and a portion is missing. This table has approximately 130,000 clones, 84% appearing once. Sequences were obtained from peripheral blood. These receptors all stem from a human donor in a cohort sampled during active COVID-19.

With respect to this clone: At one boundary the junction diverges from the germline segment, which might be a read error. This rearrangement joins TRBV19 to TRBJ1-1; D call uncertain. Germline CDR1 LNHDA, CDR2 SQIVND (reference sequence). The CDR3 spans 11 residues. The CDR3 loop is CASSISGSNWF. CDR3 sequence (DNA): TGTGCCAGTAGTATTTCAGGCTCGAATTGGTTT.

This clone appeared a single time. This chain links TRBV13 with TRBJ2-3; TRBD2 is a possible D gene (6 bases). This CDR3 is 17 amino acids long. Trimming shortened V by 2 bases and J by 0 bases, and 15 bases separated the two germline ends. Germline V gene sequence: CDR1 PRHDT, CDR2 FYEKMQ (reference sequence). The chain's CDR3 is CASSLRVGGTSTDTQYF. CDR3 coding DNA: TGTGCCAGCAGCTTACGGGTGGGGGGAACTAGCACAGATACGCAGTATTTT.

The chain has TRBV3-1 (or the pseudogene TRBV3-2) and TRBJ1-4, with TRBD1 as a possible D gene (5 bases). Germline V gene lookup returns CDR1 LGHDT and CDR2 YNNKEL (reference sequence). This CDR3 has 15 amino acids. The V and J ends lost 2 bases and 8 bases respectively, with 15 bases between them. For the CDR3, the DNA is TGTGCCAGCAGCCAAACAGGAAGGGAGGAAGAAAAACTGTTTTTT. The encoded protein is CASSQTGREEEKLFF.

This clone was counted once. V gene TRBV9 combines with J gene TRBJ1-6; D uncertain. CDR1 and CDR2 from the germline V gene are SGDLS and YYNGEE. V lost 3 bases to trimming and J lost 10 bases, with 11 bases between them. The CDR3 covers 13 residues. For the CDR3, the DNA is TGTGCCAGCAGCGCCCAGTTTCTGTCACCCCTCCACTTT. Protein sequence: CASSAQFLSPLHF.

V gene TRBV6-5 combines with J gene TRBJ2-5, with a tentative D call TRBD2 (5 bases). CDR1 MNHEY and CDR2 SVGAGI come from the germline V gene. The CDR3 is 11 amino acids. V was shortened by 9 bases and J by 6 bases, with 11 bases between the two germline ends. The CDR3 DNA reads as TGTGCCAGTGCTAGCCGGCAGACCCAGTACTTC. It translates to CASASRQTQYF.

This clone was picked up one time. V usage is TRBV11-2 and J usage is TRBJ2-2; 10 nucleotides line up with TRBD2. CDR3 length equals 16 residues. Trimming at V came to 6 bases and at J to 5 bases, leaving 9 bases not matched to a gene. The germline V gene encodes CDR1 SGHAT and CDR2 FQNNGV. This CDR3 reads CASSPGASGGTGELFF. CDR3 nucleotides: TGTGCCAGCAGTCCTGGGGCTAGCGGGGGAACCGGGGAGCTGTTTTTT.